The entry below gives a single T cell receptor beta chain sequence along with its context. This entry comes from a study of blood T cell repertoires in COVID-19. Study in general: The United States, Italy and Spain provided the acute and convalescent COVID-19 samples. Sources were T cells, B-cell-depleted T cells, or PBMCs; the material itself was cDNA or gDNA.

Germline values: CDR1 SGHRS, CDR2 YFSETQ. V lost 4 bases and J lost 6; bases outside the gene matches: 3. The CDR3 is 12 residues long. How the authors handled the data: Reference gene primer amplification gave estimated nucleated cell counts. Here immunoSEQ multiplex PCR was the method, and the copy in TCRdb shows in-frame clones only, minus some. V, J and clone size reflect that table, while D and trimming were determined from the DNA. The top ten hold just over 20% of the sample, which has tens of thousands of clones, approximately 78% seen once. J is TRBJ1-2 and V is TRBV5-1; 7 bases map to TRBD1. The source is a human donor in a cohort sampled during active COVID-19. The sample comprised peripheral blood. CDR3 nucleotide sequence: TGCGCCAGCAGCGTAGACAGGGATGGCTACACCTTC. It translates to CASSVDRDGYTF.